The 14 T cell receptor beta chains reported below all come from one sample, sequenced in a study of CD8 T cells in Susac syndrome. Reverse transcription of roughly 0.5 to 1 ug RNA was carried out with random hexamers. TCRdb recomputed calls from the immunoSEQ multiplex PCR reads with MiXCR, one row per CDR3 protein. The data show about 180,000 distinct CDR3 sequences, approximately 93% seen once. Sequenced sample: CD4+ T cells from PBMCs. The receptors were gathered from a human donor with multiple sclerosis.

This CDR3 is CASSSPGRADYEQYF. The DNA of the CDR3 is TGTGCCAGCAGTTCCCCTGGACGGGCCGACTACGAGCAGTACTTC. J is TRBJ2-7 and V is TRBV28; D is undetermined. Per germline, CDR1 MDHEN and CDR2 SYDVKM. This CDR3 spans 15 amino acids. Trimming took off 4 bases at V and 3 bases at J, with 16 bases between the two ends.

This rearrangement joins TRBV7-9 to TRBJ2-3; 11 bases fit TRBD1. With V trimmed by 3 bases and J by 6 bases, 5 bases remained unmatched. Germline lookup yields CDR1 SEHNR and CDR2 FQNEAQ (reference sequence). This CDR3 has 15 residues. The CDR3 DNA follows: TGTGCCAGCAGCTTCTCCGGGACAGGGGGGGATACGCAGTATTTT. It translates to CASSFSGTGGDTQYF.

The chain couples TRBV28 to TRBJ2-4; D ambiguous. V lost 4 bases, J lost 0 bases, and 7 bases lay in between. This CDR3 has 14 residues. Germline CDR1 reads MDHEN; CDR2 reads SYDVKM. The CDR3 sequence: CASSSGIAKNIQYF. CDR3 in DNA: TGTGCCAGCAGTTCCGGAATAGCCAAAAACATTCAGTACTTC.

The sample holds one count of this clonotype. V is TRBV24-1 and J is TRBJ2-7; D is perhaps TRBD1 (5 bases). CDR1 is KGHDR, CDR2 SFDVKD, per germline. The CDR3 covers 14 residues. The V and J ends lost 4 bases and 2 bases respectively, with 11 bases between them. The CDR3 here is CATSDPTVPYEQYF. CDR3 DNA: TGTGCCACCAGTGACCCGACAGTGCCCTACGAGCAGTACTTC.

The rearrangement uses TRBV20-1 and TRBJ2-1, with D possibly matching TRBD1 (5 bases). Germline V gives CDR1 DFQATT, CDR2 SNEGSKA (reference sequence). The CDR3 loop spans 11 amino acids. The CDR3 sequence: CRPQGGNEQFF. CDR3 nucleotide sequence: TGCAGGCCTCAGGGCGGCAATGAGCAGTTCTTC.

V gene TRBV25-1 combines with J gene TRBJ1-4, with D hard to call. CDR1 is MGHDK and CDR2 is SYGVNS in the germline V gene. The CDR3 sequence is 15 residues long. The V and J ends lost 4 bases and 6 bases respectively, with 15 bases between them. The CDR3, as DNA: TGTGCCAGCAGTGTCTTAACCCTTACGGATGAAAAACTGTTTTTT. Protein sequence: CASSVLTLTDEKLFF.

CDR3 DNA: TGCGCCAGCAGCTTTAACAGGGATAATTCACCCCTCCACTTT. This sequence encodes CASSFNRDNSPLHF. J is TRBJ1-6 and V is TRBV5-1, with D tentatively TRBD1 (6 bases). Germline CDR1 and CDR2: SGHRS and YFSETQ. CDR3 size: 14 residues. Deletions cut 2 bases from V and 5 bases from J, with 8 bases between.

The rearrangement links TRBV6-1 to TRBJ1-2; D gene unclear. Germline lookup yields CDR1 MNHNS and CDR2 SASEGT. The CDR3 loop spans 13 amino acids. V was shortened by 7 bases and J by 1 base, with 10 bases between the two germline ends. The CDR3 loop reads CASTGILNYGYTF. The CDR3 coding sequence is TGTGCCAGCACTGGCATCCTTAACTATGGCTACACCTTC.

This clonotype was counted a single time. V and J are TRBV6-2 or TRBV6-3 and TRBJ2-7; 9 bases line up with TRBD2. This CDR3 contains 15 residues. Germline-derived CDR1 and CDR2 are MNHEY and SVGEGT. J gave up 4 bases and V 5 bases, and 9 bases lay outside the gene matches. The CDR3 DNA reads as TGTGCCAGCAGTCCTTATACTAGCGGGTCGTACGAGCAGTACTTC. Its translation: CASSPYTSGSYEQYF.

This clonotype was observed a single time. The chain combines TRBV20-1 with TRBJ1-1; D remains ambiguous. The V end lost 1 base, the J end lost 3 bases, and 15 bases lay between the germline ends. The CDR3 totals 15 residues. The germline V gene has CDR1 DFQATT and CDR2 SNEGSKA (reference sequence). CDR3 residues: CSARAILMSDTEAFF. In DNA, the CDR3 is TGCAGTGCTAGAGCCATCCTCATGTCGGACACTGAAGCTTTCTTT.

The CDR3 region has the DNA TGCGCCAGCAGCCCTACCTGGGGTGGAAGGAATGAGCAGTTCTTC. It codes for CASSPTWGGRNEQFF. V is TRBV5-1 and J is TRBJ2-1, with D unclear. This CDR3 is 15 amino acids long. Germline lookup yields CDR1 SGHRS and CDR2 YFSETQ. Between the trimmed V and J ends, which lost 4 bases and 7 bases, there was a span of 18 bases.

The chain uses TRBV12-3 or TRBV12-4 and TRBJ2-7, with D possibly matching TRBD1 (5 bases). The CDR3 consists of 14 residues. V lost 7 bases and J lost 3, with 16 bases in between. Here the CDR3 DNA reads TGTGCCAGCACCTCACAGGTAGAGAACTACGAGCAGTACTTC. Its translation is CASTSQVENYEQYF.

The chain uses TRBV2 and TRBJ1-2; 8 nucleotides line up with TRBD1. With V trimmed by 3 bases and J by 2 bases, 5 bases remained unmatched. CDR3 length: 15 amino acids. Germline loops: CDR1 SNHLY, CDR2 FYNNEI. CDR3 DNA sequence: TGTGCCAGCAGTGACTGGACAGGGACGAACTATGGCTACACCTTC. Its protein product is CASSDWTGTNYGYTF.

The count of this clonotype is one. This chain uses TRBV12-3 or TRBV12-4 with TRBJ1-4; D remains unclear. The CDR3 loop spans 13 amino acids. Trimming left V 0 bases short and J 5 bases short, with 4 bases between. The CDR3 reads CASSLAQNEKLFF. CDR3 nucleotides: TGTGCCAGCAGTTTAGCACAGAATGAAAAACTGTTTTTT.